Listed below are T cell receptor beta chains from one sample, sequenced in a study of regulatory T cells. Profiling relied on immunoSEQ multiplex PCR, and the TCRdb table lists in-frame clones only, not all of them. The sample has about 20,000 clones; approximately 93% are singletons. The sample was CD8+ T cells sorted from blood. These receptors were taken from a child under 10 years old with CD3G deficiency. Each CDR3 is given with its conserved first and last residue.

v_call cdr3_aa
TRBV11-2 CASSLVPTDTGELFF
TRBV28 CASSLRGLHQPQHF
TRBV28 CASNPAGLNQPQHF
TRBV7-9 CASSLEVNEQFF
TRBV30 CAWSRQVLDGYTF
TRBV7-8 CASSHGWGETQYF
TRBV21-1 CASRIVMYYEQYF
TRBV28 CASSFFTLTSGRSYEQYF
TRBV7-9 CASSPGTSGSLWETQYF
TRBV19 CASSIVPNQPQHF
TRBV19 CALGDLAIQPQHF
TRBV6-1 CASSEDGGIGTGELFF
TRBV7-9 CASSLWREGRNEQFF
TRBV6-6 CASSYGTGRDEQYF